The 22 T cell receptor beta chains below come from one sample, sequenced in a study of OX40 agonist ivuxolimab in advanced cancers. Repertoires were generated with immunoSEQ multiplex PCR, while TCRdb's copy carries only in-frame clones and drops some. The top ten clones hold 0.38% of a sample with 50,000 to 75,000 clones, around 87% of them seen once. The starting material was CD4+ or CD8+ T cells sorted from blood, obtained in a trial of the OX40 agonist ivuxolimab. All receptors come from an adult with an advanced solid tumor such as melanoma, head and neck, liver or kidney cancer.

The V gene is TRBV19, the J gene TRBJ1-2, with a weak D call TRBD1 (5 bases). The germline V gene encodes CDR1 LNHDA and CDR2 SQIVND (reference sequence). Trimming left V 3 bases short and J 6 bases short, with 11 bases between. The CDR3 covers 13 residues. CDR3 region: CASSIRTYDGYTF. The CDR3 nucleotides read TGTGCCAGTAGTATTCGGACATATGATGGCTACACCTTC.

The chain combines TRBV5-6 with TRBJ2-3, with 10 bases aligning to TRBD1. Germline V CDR1 and CDR2: SGHDT, YYEEEE. V shed 4 bases and J 5 bases; nucleotides not matched to a gene: 7. CDR3 length: 15 amino acids. For the CDR3, the DNA is TGTGCCAGCAGCCTGGCGGGACAGGGGCTAGATACGCAGTATTTT. Amino acid sequence: CASSLAGQGLDTQYF.

This chain uses TRBV5-6 with TRBJ1-1; D gene ambiguous. Germline lookup yields CDR1 SGHDT and CDR2 YYEEEE. Trimming stripped 3 bases from V and 4 bases from J, with 13 bases between. The CDR3 runs to 14 residues. CDR3 loop: CASSSRATGTEAFF. In DNA, the CDR3 is TGTGCCAGCAGCTCCCGGGCAACGGGCACTGAAGCTTTCTTT.

In its sample, this clone was seen a few times. The J gene is TRBJ1-2, the V gene TRBV10-1; tentatively, D is TRBD1 (5 bases). CDR1 and CDR2 (germline): WNHNN, SYGVQD (reference sequence). Trimming took off 4 bases at V and 8 bases at J, with 14 bases between the two ends. There are 13 residues in the CDR3. CDR3 sequence: CASSARVEEGYTF. CDR3 in DNA: TGCGCCAGCAGTGCCAGGGTTGAGGAGGGCTACACCTTC.

This clone was picked up one time. CDR3 nucleotides: TGTGCCAGCAGTGGCGGTACCAGGGGTAGGATTGCAACTAATGAAAAACTGTTTTTT. Its translation: CASSGGTRGRIATNEKLFF. V gene TRBV6-4 combines with J gene TRBJ1-4; the D gene is possibly TRBD1 (6 bases). This CDR3 has 19 residues. The V gene's germline CDR1 is MRHNA and CDR2 SNTAGT. V gave up 4 bases and J gave up 0 bases, with 21 bases separating them.

The chain combines TRBV7-9 with TRBJ2-5; TRBD1 might be the D (5 bases). The V end lost 1 base, the J end lost 1 base, and 7 bases lay between the germline ends. The CDR3 is 14 residues long. Germline assignment: CDR1 SEHNR and CDR2 FQNEAQ (reference sequence). The CDR3 spells CASSLGQLQETQYF. CDR3 in DNA: TGTGCCAGCAGCTTAGGACAGCTCCAAGAGACCCAGTACTTC. Filled out from reference TRBV7-9 and TRBJ2-5, the complete variable domain reads DTGVSQNPRHKITKRGQNVTFRCDPISEHNRLYWYRQTLGQGPEFLTYFQNEAQLEKSRLLSDRFSAERPKGSFSTLEIQRTEQGDSAMYLCASSLGQLQETQYFGPGTRLLVL.

This chain uses TRBV27 with TRBJ1-1; D call uncertain. From germline, CDR1 is MNHEY and CDR2 SMNVEV (reference sequence). The CDR3 extends over 17 amino acids. Trimming removed 5 bases from V and 5 bases from J, with 24 bases in between. DNA of the CDR3: TGTGCCAGCAGTCGAAAGTCCCTAACATCGGCGGGGACTGAAGCTTTCTTT. Protein product: CASSRKSLTSAGTEAFF.

The rearrangement uses TRBV5-6 and TRBJ2-2; possibly TRBD2 for D (5 bases). Germline assignment: CDR1 SGHDT and CDR2 YYEEEE. V dropped 4 bases and J dropped 1 base, with 17 bases sitting between them. The CDR3 has 17 amino acids. Written as DNA, the CDR3 is TGTGCCAGCAGCATCACTCTACTAGGGAGGAACACCGGGGAGCTGTTTTTT. Translation: CASSITLLGRNTGELFF.

The chain combines TRBV9 with TRBJ2-7, with 8 bases identical to TRBD1. V dropped 4 bases and J dropped 2; count of bases not matched to a gene: 11. The CDR3 loop spans 16 amino acids. CDR1 and CDR2 from the germline V gene are SGDLS and YYNGEE. The CDR3 nucleotides are TGTGCCAGCAGCCCCCGGACAGGGTACGGAGCCTACGAGCAGTACTTC. Translating gives CASSPRTGYGAYEQYF.

This chain's CDR3 is CASSLVGGTGELFF. In DNA form, the CDR3 reads TGTGCCAGCAGCTTAGTAGGAGGTACCGGGGAGCTGTTTTTT. V usage is TRBV7-6 and J usage is TRBJ2-2, with a possible D match to TRBD2 (5 bases). Trimming removed 1 base at V and 5 bases at J, with 8 bases between. The CDR3 runs to 14 residues. Germline CDR1 reads SGHVS; CDR2 reads FNYEAQ.

This chain uses TRBV11-3 with TRBJ2-3; D possibly uses TRBD1 or TRBD2 (7 bases each). The germline V gene encodes CDR1 SGHNT and CDR2 YENEEA. This CDR3 comprises 15 residues. Trimming took 5 bases from V and 4 from J, leaving 16 bases between them. The CDR3 DNA sequence: TGTGCCAGCAGCCCAGGGGGACTATCCGCAGATACGCAGTATTTT. Protein sequence: CASSPGGLSADTQYF.

V and J are TRBV6-5 and TRBJ2-3; 7 nucleotides line up with TRBD2. V was clipped by 2 bases and J by 1 base; unmatched bases: 3. Germline assignment: CDR1 MNHEY and CDR2 SVGAGI. The length of the CDR3 is 15 residues. Here the CDR3 DNA reads TGTGCCAGCAGTTACCCCAGCGGGGGCACAGATACGCAGTATTTT. Protein product: CASSYPSGGTDTQYF.

The J gene is TRBJ1-1, the V gene TRBV6-5; 8 nucleotides agree with TRBD1. Trimming cost V 4 bases and J 5 bases; bases outside gene matches: 6. The germline V gene has CDR1 MNHEY and CDR2 SVGAGI. The CDR3 length is 14 residues. The CDR3 region has the DNA TGTGCCAGCAGTTCTGGACAGGGCATGACTGAAGCTTTCTTT. Its translation is CASSSGQGMTEAFF.

Here the CDR3 reads CASSGDRATDTQYF. Here the CDR3 DNA reads TGTGCCAGCAGCGGGGACAGGGCGACGGATACGCAGTATTTT. The chain carries TRBV6-1 and TRBJ2-3, with 9 bases that match TRBD1. The CDR3 consists of 14 residues. Trimming cost V 6 bases and J 6 bases; bases outside gene matches: 7. Germline assignment: CDR1 MNHNS and CDR2 SASEGT.

The genes are TRBV2 and TRBJ2-2, with D possibly TRBD2 on 5 matching bases. The V gene lost 1 base and the J gene lost 0 bases, with 6 bases spanning the gap. The CDR3 consists of 15 residues. CDR1 and CDR2 (germline): SNHLY, FYNNEI. The DNA of the CDR3 is TGTGCCAGCAGTGAAGTCGGGGCGAACACCGGGGAGCTGTTTTTT. This translates into CASSEVGANTGELFF.

This clone was seen more than once but under ten times. The chain recombines TRBV2 with TRBJ1-6; D uncertain. V lost 7 bases to trimming and J lost 12 bases, with 22 bases between them. Germline-derived CDR1 and CDR2 are SNHLY and FYNNEI. CDR3 length: 15 residues. This chain's CDR3 is CASTARTEEGRPLHF. CDR3 DNA: TGTGCCAGCACCGCCCGGACGGAGGAGGGTCGACCCCTCCACTTT. The full variable domain, completed using reference TRBV2 and TRBJ1-6, is EPEVTQTPSHQVTQMGQEVILRCVPISNHLYFYWYRQILGQKVEFLVSFYNNEISEKSEIFDDQFSVERPDGSNFTLKIRSTKLEDSAMYFCASTARTEEGRPLHFGNGTRLTVT.

CDR3 residues: CASSLTGFHSGNTIYF. The CDR3 DNA reads as TGTGCCAGCAGCCTTACAGGGTTCCACTCTGGAAACACCATATATTTT. J is TRBJ1-3 and V is TRBV5-6, with D possibly matching TRBD1 (6 bases). The CDR3 covers 16 residues. V was pared by 4 bases and J by 0 bases, with 14 bases between. Per germline, CDR1 SGHDT and CDR2 YYEEEE. Full variable domain (rest looked up from reference TRBV5-6 and TRBJ1-3): DAGVTQSPTHLIKTRGQQVTLRCSPKSGHDTVSWYQQALGQGPQFIFQYYEEEERQRGNFPDRFSGHQFPNYSSELNVNALLLGDSALYLCASSLTGFHSGNTIYFGEGSWLTVV.

The chain couples TRBV6-5 to TRBJ1-6; D perhaps matches TRBD1 (6 bases). The V end lost 9 bases, the J end lost 8 bases, and 14 bases lay between the germline ends. CDR3 length equals 13 residues. Germline V gene sequence: CDR1 MNHEY, CDR2 SVGAGI. The CDR3 DNA follows: TGTGCCAGTTATCAGGGGTTGTATTCACCCCTCCACTTT. Protein: CASYQGLYSPLHF.

Only a few counts were recorded for this clone. The chain couples TRBV11-3 to TRBJ2-1, with a tentative D call TRBD2 (5 bases). Trimming left V 0 bases short and J 2 bases short, with 8 bases between. The CDR3 length is 15 residues. Germline lookup yields CDR1 SGHNT and CDR2 YENEEA. CDR3 DNA: TGTGCCAGCAGCTTAGATTCGGGAACCTACAATGAGCAGTTCTTC. Translation: CASSLDSGTYNEQFF.

The rearrangement joins TRBV6-7 to TRBJ2-1, with a weak D call TRBD1 (6 bases). TRBV6-7 is designated an ORF whose function remains uncertain. V was clipped by 9 bases and J by 2 bases, with 17 bases between them. There are 15 residues in the CDR3. CDR3 protein: CASPGWKGAYNEQFF. CDR3 sequence (DNA): TGTGCCAGTCCCGGGTGGAAGGGGGCCTACAATGAGCAGTTCTTC.

The chain links TRBV5-6 to TRBJ1-4; possible D gene TRBD1, 6 bases. Trimming shortened V by 6 bases and J by 7 bases, and 10 bases separated the two germline ends. The germline V gene has CDR1 SGHDT and CDR2 YYEEEE. The CDR3 extends over 12 amino acids. CDR3 sequence reads: CASTRGAEKLFF. The CDR3 nucleotides are TGTGCCAGCACCAGGGGTGCTGAAAAACTGTTTTTT.

The rearrangement links TRBV29-1 to TRBJ1-2, with a weak D call TRBD1 (5 bases). The CDR3 runs 17 residues. CDR1 is SQVTM, CDR2 ANQGSEA, per germline. V was pared by 1 base and J by 6 bases, with 24 bases between. The CDR3 DNA sequence: TGCAGCGTTGAAGGTGGAGAGAGGGGCGATGGGGAGGATGGCTACACCTTC. This sequence encodes CSVEGGERGDGEDGYTF.